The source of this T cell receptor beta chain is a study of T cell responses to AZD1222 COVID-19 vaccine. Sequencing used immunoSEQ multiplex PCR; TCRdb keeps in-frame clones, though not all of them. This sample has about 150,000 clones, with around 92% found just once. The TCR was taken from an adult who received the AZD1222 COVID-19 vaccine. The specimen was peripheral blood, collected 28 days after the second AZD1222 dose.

CDR3 loop: CASSLLQNSNQPQHF. The CDR3 region has the DNA TGTGCCAGCAGCTTGCTTCAAAATAGCAATCAGCCCCAGCATTTT. The chain has TRBV7-2 and TRBJ1-5, with unresolved D. The V end lost 3 bases, the J end lost 0 bases, and 9 bases lay between the germline ends. This CDR3 spans 15 amino acids. The germline CDR1 and CDR2 sequences are SGHTA and FQGNSA. Full variable domain (missing parts from reference TRBV7-2 and TRBJ1-5): GAGVSQSPSNKVTEKGKDVELRCDPISGHTALYWYRQSLGQGLEFLIYFQGNSAPDKSGLPSDRFSAERTGGSVSTLTIQRTQQEDSAVYLCASSLLQNSNQPQHFGDGTRLSIL.